This T cell receptor (beta chain) was found in a study of STAT5B mutations in CD4+ large granular lymphocyte leukemia. Profiled with immunoSEQ multiplex PCR; TCRdb holds only in-frame clones, not every one. The repertoire holds some 4,500 clones, with roughly 77% as singletons. Recruitment of CD4+ T-LGLL patients was in Padova, Helsinki and Shinshu. In the case of this clone: Antigen specificity is unknown.

Overall study results and limits: Patient cell sources varied; over 5 CD4-sorted samples entered the clonality comparison.

Sequences were obtained from PBMCs. The sequence derives from a man in his 70s with CD4+ T-cell large granular lymphocyte leukemia.

CDR3 sequence (DNA): TGTGCCAGCAGCTCTCGACACACCGGGGAGCTGTTTTTT. It encodes CASSSRHTGELFF. This chain links TRBV5-6 with TRBJ2-2; no firm D call. Trimming stripped 3 bases from V and 3 bases from J, with 6 bases between. CDR1 and CDR2 (germline): SGHDT, YYEEEE. CDR3 length equals 13 residues.